Following are 6 T cell receptor beta chains from one sample sequenced in a study of regulatory T cells in long-lasting Graves disease. Time point here: newly diagnosed GD, antithyroid drugs for less than 3 months. Construction of the TCR library relied on RNA isolated from PBMCs. Arm-PCR of CDR3 regions and iRepertoire HTBI primers were the basis on which TCR beta libraries were built. TCRdb re-derived calls from the multiplex PCR reads in MiXCR, one entry per CDR3 protein. This table holds some 500,000 distinct CDR3 sequences, about 16% found once. The sample also formed part of further work on T cells in Graves' hyperthyroidism and ophthalmopathy.

The source was peripheral blood mononuclear cells (PBMCs), collected at new diagnosis, from a patient treated with antithyroid drugs. These receptors all come from a woman aged 35-65 years with Graves disease.

The J gene is TRBJ2-3, the V gene TRBV7-2; no clear D. CDR1 SGHTA and CDR2 FQGNSA come from the germline V gene. Deletions cut 4 bases from V and 0 bases from J, with 11 bases between. The CDR3 covers 15 residues. The CDR3 DNA follows: TGTGCCAGCAGCTCCGTCCCTGGGAGCACAGATACGCAGTATTTT. It is translated as CASSSVPGSTDTQYF.

The sample holds a few counts of this clonotype. CDR3 region: CASSISVTRDYEQYF. For the CDR3, the DNA is TGTGCCAGTAGTATTTCGGTGACTAGAGATTACGAGCAGTACTTC. The genes are TRBV19 and TRBJ2-7, with a tentative D call TRBD2 (6 bases). V dropped 3 bases and J dropped 4 bases, with 16 bases sitting between them. CDR3 length: 15 residues. Germline CDR1 LNHDA, CDR2 SQIVND (reference sequence).

The chain uses TRBV6-2 or TRBV6-3 and TRBJ1-2; unclear D gene. V was pared by 6 bases and J by 8 bases, with 16 bases between. The CDR3 contains 13 residues. Germline V gene data show CDR1 as MNHEY and CDR2 as SVGEGT. The CDR3 nucleotides are TGTGCCAGCAGCTCCCTCGGAAATATCGGCTACACCTTC. Translation: CASSSLGNIGYTF.

The chain has TRBV27 and TRBJ1-6; maybe TRBD1 (6 bases). Trimming cost V 8 bases and J 8 bases, with 22 bases left between them. There are 16 residues in the CDR3. The V gene's germline CDR1 is MNHEY and CDR2 SMNVEV (reference sequence). CDR3 DNA sequence: TGTGCCAGCGGCCCTTGGGGGGGCGGCCGATATTCACCCCTCCACTTT. It codes for CASGPWGGGRYSPLHF.

This clonotype was recorded at least ten times. This sequence joins TRBV20-1 and TRBJ1-6; 7 nucleotides align to TRBD1. Germline CDR1 DFQATT, CDR2 SNEGSKA (reference sequence). Unmatched junction bases numbered 4, after V lost 3 bases and J lost 8 bases. The CDR3 has 13 residues. In DNA, the CDR3 is TGCAGTGCTAGTTCCAGGGGGGATTCACCCCTCCACTTT. Translation gives CSASSRGDSPLHF.

The rearrangement joins TRBV18 to TRBJ2-7, with 9 bases identical to TRBD1. This CDR3 spans 14 amino acids. Trimming removed 7 bases from V and 6 bases from J; junction bases left unmatched: 10. Per the germline V gene, CDR1 is KGHSH and CDR2 is LQKENI. The CDR3 here is CASFRDRDLGEQYF. The CDR3 DNA reads TGTGCCAGCTTCCGGGACAGGGACTTGGGCGAGCAGTACTTC.